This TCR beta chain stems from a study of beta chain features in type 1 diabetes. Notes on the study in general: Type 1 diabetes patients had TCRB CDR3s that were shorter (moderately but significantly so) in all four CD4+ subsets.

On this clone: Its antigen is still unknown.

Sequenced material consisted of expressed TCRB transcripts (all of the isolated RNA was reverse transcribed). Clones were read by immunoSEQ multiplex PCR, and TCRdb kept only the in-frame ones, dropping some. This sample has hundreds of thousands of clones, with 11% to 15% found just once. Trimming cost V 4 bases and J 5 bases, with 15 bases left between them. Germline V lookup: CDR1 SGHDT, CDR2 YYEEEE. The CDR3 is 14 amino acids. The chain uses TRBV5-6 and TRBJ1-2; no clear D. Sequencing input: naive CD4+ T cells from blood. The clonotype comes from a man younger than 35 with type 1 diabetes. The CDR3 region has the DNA TGTGCCAGCAGCCCGCCGAACGGGTATTATGGCTACACCTTC. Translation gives CASSPPNGYYGYTF. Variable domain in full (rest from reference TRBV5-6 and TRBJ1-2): DAGVTQSPTHLIKTRGQQVTLRCSPKSGHDTVSWYQQALGQGPQFIFQYYEEEERQRGNFPDRFSGHQFPNYSSELNVNALLLGDSALYLCASSPPNGYYGYTFGSGTRLTVV.